These 7 T cell receptor beta chains share one sample of origin, sequenced in a study of blood T cell repertoires in COVID-19 (dated by TCRdb to 2018 to 2020). Preparation of the library involved the immunoSEQ multiplex PCR assay. Held by TCRdb, this immuneACCESS table contains in-frame sequences only and omits some clones. Under half of the omission traces to an unresolved V gene where checked; the cause of the rest is unknown. The sample table holds 35,000 to 50,000 clones, of which roughly 69% were seen once. Around 5.9% of the sample is taken by the ten largest. Sequencing was performed on peripheral blood. Receptors originate from an elderly man with acute or convalescent COVID-19.

The genes are TRBV7-3 and TRBJ2-7; 11 bases are shared with TRBD1. V gave up 3 bases and J gave up 4 bases; unmatched junction bases: 5. This CDR3 region has 15 residues. The V gene's germline CDR1 is SGHTA and CDR2 FQGTGA. This CDR3 reads CASSLGQGGIYEQYF. CDR3 in DNA: TGTGCCAGCAGCTTGGGACAGGGGGGTATTTACGAGCAGTACTTC.

V usage is TRBV27 and J usage is TRBJ1-1, with D perhaps TRBD1 (6 bases). The V gene's germline CDR1 is MNHEY and CDR2 SMNVEV (reference sequence). Trimming took off 5 bases at V and 5 bases at J, with 12 bases between the two ends. CDR3 length: 13 amino acids. The CDR3 is CASSPLRGTEAFF. The CDR3 nucleotides read TGTGCCAGCAGTCCACTAAGGGGGACTGAAGCTTTCTTT.

The gene calls are TRBV5-6 and TRBJ1-3; D remains ambiguous. CDR1 is SGHDT, CDR2 YYEEEE, per germline. Trimming removed 2 bases at V and 2 bases at J, with 8 bases between. The CDR3 length is 14 residues. The CDR3 is CASSLLRAGNTIYF. The CDR3, as DNA: TGTGCCAGCAGCTTACTACGAGCTGGAAACACCATATATTTT. Full variable domain (rest looked up from reference TRBV5-6 and TRBJ1-3): DAGVTQSPTHLIKTRGQQVTLRCSPKSGHDTVSWYQQALGQGPQFIFQYYEEEERQRGNFPDRFSGHQFPNYSSELNVNALLLGDSALYLCASSLLRAGNTIYFGEGSWLTVV.

This clone came up a few times. The rearrangement uses TRBV5-1 and TRBJ1-1; no clear D. CDR3 length equals 15 residues. The germline V gene encodes CDR1 SGHRS and CDR2 YFSETQ. Trimming stripped 0 bases from V and 4 bases from J, with 13 bases between. For the CDR3, the DNA is TGCGCCAGCAGCTTGGTAACGGGTGAGGGCACTGAAGCTTTCTTT. The encoded protein is CASSLVTGEGTEAFF.

The V and J genes are TRBV5-6 and TRBJ2-5, with D possibly TRBD2 on 6 matching bases. The CDR3 contains 13 residues. Germline V gene sequence: CDR1 SGHDT, CDR2 YYEEEE. Trimming took 5 bases from V and 5 from J, leaving 13 bases between them. This CDR3 reads CASREGMEETQYF. In DNA form, the CDR3 reads TGTGCCAGCAGGGAGGGGATGGAGGAGACCCAGTACTTC.

This chain uses TRBV6-6 with TRBJ2-2, with D unresolved. Trimming removed 4 bases at V and 0 bases at J, with 6 bases between. Germline V gene sequence: CDR1 MNHNY, CDR2 SVGAGI (reference sequence). The CDR3 is made up of 14 amino acids. In DNA, the CDR3 is TGTGCCAGCAGTTTTAGCACGAACACCGGGGAGCTGTTTTTT. Protein: CASSFSTNTGELFF.

This clone occurred a few times. This sequence joins TRBV7-8 and TRBJ2-7; 8 bases are a match to TRBD1. CDR1 and CDR2 from the germline V gene are SGHVS and FQNEAQ. V was pared by 7 bases and J by 0 bases, with 8 bases of the junction left unmatched. The CDR3 spans 15 residues. The CDR3 spells CASTPLGTGSYEQYF. CDR3 nucleotide sequence: TGTGCCAGCACCCCCTTGGGGACAGGCTCCTACGAGCAGTACTTC.